This TCR beta chain was identified during a study of lymphopenia after photon versus proton radiotherapy. Overall study findings and caveats: Photon-treated patients lost naive T cells and TCR diversity; proton-treated stayed stable.

Trimming removed 8 bases at V and 5 bases at J, with 21 bases between. In germline, CDR1 is ENHRY, CDR2 SYGVKD. This CDR3 has 15 amino acids. Comments on this clone: Its antigen remains unidentified.

Assay: immunoSEQ multiplex PCR; the TCRdb copy retains only in-frame clones and omits some. The sample consists of under 70,000 clones, about 90% of them appearing once. This specimen was peripheral blood, taken from a patient treated with photon-based radiotherapy. The chain links TRBV10-3 to TRBJ1-1, with D possibly matching TRBD1 (5 bases). This TCR derives from a woman between 40 and 55 years old with cholangiocarcinoma. DNA of the CDR3: TGTGCCATCCGCGGACAAGGGAGGGGTCTGACTGAAGCTTTCTTT. Protein sequence: CAIRGQGRGLTEAFF.